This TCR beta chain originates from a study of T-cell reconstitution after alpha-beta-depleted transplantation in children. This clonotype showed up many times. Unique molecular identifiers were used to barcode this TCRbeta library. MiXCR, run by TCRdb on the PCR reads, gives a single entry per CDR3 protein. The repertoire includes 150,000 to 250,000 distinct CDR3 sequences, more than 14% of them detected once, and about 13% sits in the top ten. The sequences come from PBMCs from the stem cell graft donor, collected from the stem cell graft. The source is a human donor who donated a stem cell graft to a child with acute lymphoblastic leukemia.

CDR3 sequence (DNA): TGTGCCAGCAGGCCACAGGGTACGGACTACGAGCAGTACTTC. This sequence encodes CASRPQGTDYEQYF. The chain has TRBV6-5 and TRBJ2-7; maybe TRBD1 (6 bases). CDR3 length: 14 residues. Germline V gene data show CDR1 as MNHEY and CDR2 as SVGAGI. The V and J ends lost 6 bases and 3 bases respectively, with 15 bases between them.